This entry features one T cell receptor (beta chain) sequence. This specimen comes from a study of tumor-infiltrating lymphocytes in primary liver carcinoma. Co-extraction yielded RNA and DNA from about 20-30 mg of unsorted bulk tissue. Total RNA (around 500 ng) served as template for TCR beta cDNA synthesis primed by a constant-region primer. Sequencing libraries for TCR beta derived from three nested multiplex PCR rounds that used slightly modified ARM-PCR. TCRdb independently ran MiXCR on the multiplex PCR reads; one entry per CDR3 protein. The table includes around 99,000 distinct CDR3 sequences, less than 70% detected once. The receptor comes from a man aged 35-49 years with primary liver carcinoma and hepatitis B virus infection. Sequencing used tumor-adjacent normal liver tissue.

CDR3 region: CASSGGGLAAHEQFF. The CDR3 region has the DNA TGTGCCAGCAGCGGGGGGGGACTAGCGGCCCATGAGCAGTTCTTC. The chain combines TRBV13 with TRBJ2-1; 11 bases fit TRBD2. The CDR3 has 15 amino acids. Germline V lookup: CDR1 PRHDT, CDR2 FYEKMQ (reference sequence). Trimming at V came to 5 bases and at J to 8 bases, leaving 8 bases not matched to a gene.